The clone carrying this TCR beta chain occurred many times. The antigen remains undetermined. Each diagnosis was grounded in clinical symptoms, serum thyroxine and TRAb, thyroid ultrasound, and orbital computed tomography. An approximately 10 ml volume of fresh peripheral blood provided the PBMCs. TCR beta CDR3 sequences were amplified from RNA transcripts. Using the HTBI primer set, a first-round RT-PCR was run on the TCR CDR3. Each CDR3 protein gets one entry after TCRdb re-called the multiplex PCR reads with MiXCR. The sample has 450,000 to 650,000 distinct CDR3 sequences; roughly 18% are singletons. The sample comes from a study of T cells in Graves' hyperthyroidism and ophthalmopathy. In germline, CDR1 is SGHTA, CDR2 FQGNSA. Trimming took off 2 bases at V and 2 bases at J, with 9 bases between the two ends. This CDR3 comprises 14 residues. Study-level results: The model forecast ophthalmopathy, anticipating it by a median 6.5 months before onset. A model of 13 V-J features distinguished ophthalmopathy from stable hyperthyroidism.

This chain links TRBV7-2 with TRBJ1-1; no clear D. The sample comprised blood. The receptor's source is a young woman with Graves' ophthalmopathy. The CDR3 DNA sequence: TGTGCCAGCAGCTTAATAAGCCGCAACACTGAAGCTTTCTTT. It codes for CASSLISRNTEAFF.